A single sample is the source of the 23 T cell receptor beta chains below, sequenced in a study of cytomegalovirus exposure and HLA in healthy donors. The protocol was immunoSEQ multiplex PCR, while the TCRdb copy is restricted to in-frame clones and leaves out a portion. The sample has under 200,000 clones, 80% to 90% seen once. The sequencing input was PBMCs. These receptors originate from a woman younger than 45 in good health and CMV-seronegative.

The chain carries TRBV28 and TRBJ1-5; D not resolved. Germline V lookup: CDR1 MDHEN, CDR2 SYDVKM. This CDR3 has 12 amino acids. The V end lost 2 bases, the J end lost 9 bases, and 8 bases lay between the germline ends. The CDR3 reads CASSLPDRPQHF. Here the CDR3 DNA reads TGTGCCAGCAGTTTACCCGATCGGCCCCAGCATTTT.

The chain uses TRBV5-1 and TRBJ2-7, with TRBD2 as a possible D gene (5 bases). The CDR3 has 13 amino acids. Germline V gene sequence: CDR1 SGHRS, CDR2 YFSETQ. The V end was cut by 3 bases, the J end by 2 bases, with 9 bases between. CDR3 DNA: TGCGCCAGCAGCTGGACTGGTACCTACGAGCAGTACTTC. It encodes CASSWTGTYEQYF.

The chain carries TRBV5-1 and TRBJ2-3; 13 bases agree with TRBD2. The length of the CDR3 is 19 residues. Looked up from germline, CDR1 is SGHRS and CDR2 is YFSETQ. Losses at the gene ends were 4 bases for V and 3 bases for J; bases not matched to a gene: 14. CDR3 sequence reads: CASSPTLRRTSGRTDTQYF. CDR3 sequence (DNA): TGCGCCAGCAGCCCGACCCTTCGGAGGACTAGCGGGAGAACAGATACGCAGTATTTT.

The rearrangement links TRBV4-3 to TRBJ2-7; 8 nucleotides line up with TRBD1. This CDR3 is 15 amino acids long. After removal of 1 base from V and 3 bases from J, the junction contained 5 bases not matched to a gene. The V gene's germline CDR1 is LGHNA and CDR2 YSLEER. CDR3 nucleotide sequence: TGCGCCAGCAGCCAAGGGACAGGGCTAGGCTACGAGCAGTACTTC. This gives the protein CASSQGTGLGYEQYF.

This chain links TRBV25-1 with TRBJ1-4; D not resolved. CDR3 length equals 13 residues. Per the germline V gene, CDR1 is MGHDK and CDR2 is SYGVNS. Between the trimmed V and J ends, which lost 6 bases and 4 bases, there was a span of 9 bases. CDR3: CASSPNINEKLFF. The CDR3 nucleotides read TGTGCCAGCAGCCCAAATATTAATGAAAAACTGTTTTTT.

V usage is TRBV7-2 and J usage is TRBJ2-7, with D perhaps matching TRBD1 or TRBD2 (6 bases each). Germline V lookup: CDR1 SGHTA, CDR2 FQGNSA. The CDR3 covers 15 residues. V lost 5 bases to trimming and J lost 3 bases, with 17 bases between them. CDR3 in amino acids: CASSPGAGPSYEQYF. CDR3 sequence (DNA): TGTGCCAGCAGCCCAGGGGCGGGACCAAGCTACGAGCAGTACTTC.

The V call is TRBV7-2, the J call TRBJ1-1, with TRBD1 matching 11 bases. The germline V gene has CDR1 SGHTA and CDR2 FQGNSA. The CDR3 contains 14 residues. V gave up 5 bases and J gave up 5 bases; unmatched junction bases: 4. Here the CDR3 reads CASSGQGASTEAFF. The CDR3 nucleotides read TGTGCCAGCAGCGGACAGGGGGCGAGTACTGAAGCTTTCTTT.

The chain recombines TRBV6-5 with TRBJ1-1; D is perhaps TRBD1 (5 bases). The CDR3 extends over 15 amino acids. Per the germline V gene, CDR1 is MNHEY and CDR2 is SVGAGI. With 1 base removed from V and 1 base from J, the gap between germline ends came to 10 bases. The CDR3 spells CASSYLDNWNTEAFF. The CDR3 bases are TGTGCCAGCAGTTACTTGGACAACTGGAACACTGAAGCTTTCTTT.

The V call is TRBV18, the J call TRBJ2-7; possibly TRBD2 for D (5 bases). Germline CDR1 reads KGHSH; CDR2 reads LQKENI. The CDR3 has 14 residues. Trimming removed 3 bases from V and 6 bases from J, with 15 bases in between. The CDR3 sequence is CASSPARGLFEQYF. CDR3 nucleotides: TGTGCCAGCTCACCTGCCCGTGGACTTTTCGAGCAGTACTTC. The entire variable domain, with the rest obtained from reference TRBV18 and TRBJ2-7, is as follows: NAGVMQNPRHLVRRRGQEARLRCSPMKGHSHVYWYRQLPEEGLKFMVYLQKENIIDESGMPKERFSAEFPKEGPSILRIQQVVRGDSAAYFCASSPARGLFEQYFGPGTRLTVT.

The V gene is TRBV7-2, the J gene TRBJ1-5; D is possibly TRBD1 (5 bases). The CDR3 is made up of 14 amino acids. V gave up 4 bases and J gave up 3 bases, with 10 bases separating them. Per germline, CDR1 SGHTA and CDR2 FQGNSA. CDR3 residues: CASSSRQFNQPQHF. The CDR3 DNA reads TGTGCCAGCAGCTCAAGACAGTTCAATCAGCCCCAGCATTTT.

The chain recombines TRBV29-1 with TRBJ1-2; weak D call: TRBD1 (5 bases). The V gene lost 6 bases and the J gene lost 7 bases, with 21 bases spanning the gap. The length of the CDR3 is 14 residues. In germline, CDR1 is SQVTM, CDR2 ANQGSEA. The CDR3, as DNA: TGCAGCGTCTCCCCGGGAGGGGAGCTAGGTGGCTACACCTTC. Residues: CSVSPGGELGGYTF.

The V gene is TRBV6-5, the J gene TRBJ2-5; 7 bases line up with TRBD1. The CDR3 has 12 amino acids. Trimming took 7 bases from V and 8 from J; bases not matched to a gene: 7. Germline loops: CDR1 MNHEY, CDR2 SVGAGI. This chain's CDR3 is CASTGTGDTQYF. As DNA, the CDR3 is TGTGCCAGCACGGGAACAGGGGATACCCAGTACTTC.

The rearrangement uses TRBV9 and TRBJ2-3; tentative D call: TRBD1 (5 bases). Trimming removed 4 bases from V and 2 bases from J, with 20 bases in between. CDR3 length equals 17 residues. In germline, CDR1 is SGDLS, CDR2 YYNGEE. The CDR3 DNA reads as TGTGCCAGCAGCCTTAGGGGTGGGCTAGGCCTCACAGATACGCAGTATTTT. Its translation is CASSLRGGLGLTDTQYF.

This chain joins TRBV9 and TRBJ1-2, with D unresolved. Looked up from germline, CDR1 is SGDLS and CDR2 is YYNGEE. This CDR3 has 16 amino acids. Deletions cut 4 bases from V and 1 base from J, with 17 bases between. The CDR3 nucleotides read TGTGCCAGCAGCCCTGGACCGACGCCCCTTAACTATGGCTACACCTTC. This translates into CASSPGPTPLNYGYTF.

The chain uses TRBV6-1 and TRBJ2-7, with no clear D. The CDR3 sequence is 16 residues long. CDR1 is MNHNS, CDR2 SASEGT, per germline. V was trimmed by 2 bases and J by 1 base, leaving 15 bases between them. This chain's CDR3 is CASSESRSLGSYEQYF. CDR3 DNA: TGTGCCAGCAGTGAATCGAGAAGTCTGGGGTCCTACGAGCAGTACTTC.

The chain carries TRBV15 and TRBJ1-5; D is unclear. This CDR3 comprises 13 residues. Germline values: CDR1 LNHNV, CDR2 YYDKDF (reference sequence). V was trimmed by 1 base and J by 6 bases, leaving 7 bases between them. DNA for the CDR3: TGTGCCACCAGCAGAGTTGCAAGTCAGCCCCAGCATTTT. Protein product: CATSRVASQPQHF.

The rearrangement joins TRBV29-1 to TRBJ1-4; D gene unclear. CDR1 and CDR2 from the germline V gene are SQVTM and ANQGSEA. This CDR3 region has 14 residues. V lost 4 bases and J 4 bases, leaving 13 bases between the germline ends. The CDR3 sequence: CSVVLLQDNEKLFF. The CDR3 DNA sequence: TGCAGCGTTGTTCTCTTGCAGGATAATGAAAAACTGTTTTTT.

CDR3 DNA sequence: TGTGCCAGCAGCCGGCCTTGGGGGGACGAAGAGACCCAGTACTTC. Its translation is CASSRPWGDEETQYF. V usage is TRBV7-3 and J usage is TRBJ2-5; tentative D call: TRBD2 (6 bases). V lost 5 bases and J lost 3, with 16 bases in between. Germline CDR1 is SGHTA and CDR2 is FQGTGA. The CDR3 has 15 residues.

The CDR3 region is CAISDLQENTEAFF. DNA for the CDR3: TGTGCCATCAGTGACTTACAGGAGAACACTGAAGCTTTCTTT. V is TRBV10-3 and J is TRBJ1-1; a weak D match, TRBD1 (5 bases). Germline CDR1 is ENHRY and CDR2 is SYGVKD. The V end was cut by 3 bases, the J end by 1 base, with 9 bases between. The CDR3 is 14 amino acids.

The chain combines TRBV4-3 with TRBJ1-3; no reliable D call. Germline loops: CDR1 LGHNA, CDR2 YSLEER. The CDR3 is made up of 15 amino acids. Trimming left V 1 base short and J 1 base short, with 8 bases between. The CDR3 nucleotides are TGCGCCAGCAGCCAAGGAGGGTCGTCTGGAAACACCATATATTTT. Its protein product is CASSQGGSSGNTIYF.

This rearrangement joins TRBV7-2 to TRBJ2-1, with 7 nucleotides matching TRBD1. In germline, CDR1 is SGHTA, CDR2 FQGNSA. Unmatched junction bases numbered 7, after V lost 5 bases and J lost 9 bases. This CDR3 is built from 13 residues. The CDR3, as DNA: TGTGCCAGCAGCCCGGACAGGTTGATTGAGCAGTTCTTC. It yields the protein CASSPDRLIEQFF.

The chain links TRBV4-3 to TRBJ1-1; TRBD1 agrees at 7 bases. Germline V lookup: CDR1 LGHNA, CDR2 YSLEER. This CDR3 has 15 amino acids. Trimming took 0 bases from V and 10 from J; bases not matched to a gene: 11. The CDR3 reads CASSQDRQGALAAFF. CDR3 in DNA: TGCGCCAGCAGCCAAGATCGACAGGGAGCACTGGCAGCTTTCTTT.

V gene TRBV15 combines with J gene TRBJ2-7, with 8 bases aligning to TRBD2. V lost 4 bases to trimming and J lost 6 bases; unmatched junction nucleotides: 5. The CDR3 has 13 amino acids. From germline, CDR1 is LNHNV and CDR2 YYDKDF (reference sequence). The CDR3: CATSTRLASEQYF. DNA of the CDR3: TGTGCCACCAGCACTAGACTAGCGTCCGAGCAGTACTTC.